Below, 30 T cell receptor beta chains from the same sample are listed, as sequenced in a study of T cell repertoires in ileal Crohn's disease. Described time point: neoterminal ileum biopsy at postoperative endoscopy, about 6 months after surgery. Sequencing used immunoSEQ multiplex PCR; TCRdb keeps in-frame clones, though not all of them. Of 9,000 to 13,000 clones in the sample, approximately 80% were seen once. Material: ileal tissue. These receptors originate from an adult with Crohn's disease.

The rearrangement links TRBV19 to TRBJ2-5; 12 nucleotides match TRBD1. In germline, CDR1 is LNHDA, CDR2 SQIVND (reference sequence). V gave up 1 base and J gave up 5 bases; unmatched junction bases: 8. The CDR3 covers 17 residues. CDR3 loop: CASSIVGTGGAGETQYF. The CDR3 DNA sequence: TGTGCCAGTAGTATAGTCGGGACAGGGGGCGCGGGGGAGACCCAGTACTTC.

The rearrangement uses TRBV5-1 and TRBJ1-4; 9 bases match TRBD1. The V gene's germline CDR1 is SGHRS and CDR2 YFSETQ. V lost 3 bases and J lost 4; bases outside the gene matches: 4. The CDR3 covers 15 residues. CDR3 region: CASSWTGALNEKLFF. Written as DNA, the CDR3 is TGCGCCAGCAGCTGGACAGGGGCACTTAATGAAAAACTGTTTTTT.

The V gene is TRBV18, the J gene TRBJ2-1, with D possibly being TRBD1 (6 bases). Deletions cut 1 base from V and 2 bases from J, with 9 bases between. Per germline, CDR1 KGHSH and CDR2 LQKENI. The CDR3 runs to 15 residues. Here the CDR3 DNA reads TGTGCCAGCTCACCACGCCGGGACACCTACAATGAGCAGTTCTTC. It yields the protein CASSPRRDTYNEQFF.

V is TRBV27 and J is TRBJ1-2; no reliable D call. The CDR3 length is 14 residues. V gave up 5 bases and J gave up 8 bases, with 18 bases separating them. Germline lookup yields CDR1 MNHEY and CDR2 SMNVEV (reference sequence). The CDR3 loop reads CASSRRGGGLGYTF. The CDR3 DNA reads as TGTGCCAGCAGTCGGAGAGGAGGAGGGCTCGGCTACACCTTC.

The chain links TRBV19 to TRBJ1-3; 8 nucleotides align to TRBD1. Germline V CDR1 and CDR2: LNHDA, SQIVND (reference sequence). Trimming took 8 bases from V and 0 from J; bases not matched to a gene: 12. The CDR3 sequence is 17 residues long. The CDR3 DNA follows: TGTGCCAGTCGCCCCAAGGGGACAGGCCACTCTGGAAACACCATATATTTT. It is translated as CASRPKGTGHSGNTIYF.

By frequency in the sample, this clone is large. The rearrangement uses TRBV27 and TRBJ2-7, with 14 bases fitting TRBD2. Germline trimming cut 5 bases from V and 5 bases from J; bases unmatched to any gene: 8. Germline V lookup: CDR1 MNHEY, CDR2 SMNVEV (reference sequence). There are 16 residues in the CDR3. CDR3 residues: CASSHLGTSGSHEQYF. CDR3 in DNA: TGTGCCAGCAGTCATTTAGGGACTAGCGGGAGCCACGAGCAGTACTTC.

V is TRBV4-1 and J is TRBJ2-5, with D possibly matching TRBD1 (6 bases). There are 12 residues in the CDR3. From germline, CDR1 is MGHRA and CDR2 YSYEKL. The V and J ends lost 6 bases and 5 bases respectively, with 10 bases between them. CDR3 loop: CASSDQGETQYF. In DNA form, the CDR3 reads TGCGCCAGCAGTGACCAGGGGGAGACCCAGTACTTC.

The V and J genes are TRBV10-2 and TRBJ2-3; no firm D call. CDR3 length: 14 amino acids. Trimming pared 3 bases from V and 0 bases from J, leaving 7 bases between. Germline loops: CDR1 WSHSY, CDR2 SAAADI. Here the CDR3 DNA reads TGCGCCAGCAGTGATGGCGGAAGCACAGATACGCAGTATTTT. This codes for CASSDGGSTDTQYF.

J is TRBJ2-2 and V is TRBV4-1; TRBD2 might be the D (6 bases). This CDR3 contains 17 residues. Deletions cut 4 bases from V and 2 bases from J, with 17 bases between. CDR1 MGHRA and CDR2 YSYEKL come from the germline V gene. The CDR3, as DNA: TGCGCCAGCAGCCGCTTCGGGCTAGCGTATAACACCGGGGAGCTGTTTTTT. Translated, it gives CASSRFGLAYNTGELFF.

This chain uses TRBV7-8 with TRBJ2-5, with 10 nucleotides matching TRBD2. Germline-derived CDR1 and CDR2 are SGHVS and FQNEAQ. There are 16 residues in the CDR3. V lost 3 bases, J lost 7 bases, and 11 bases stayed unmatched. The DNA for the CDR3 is TGTGCCAGCAGCTTGGGCGGGAGCGGGGGGGTCGGGACCCAGTACTTC. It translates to CASSLGGSGGVGTQYF.

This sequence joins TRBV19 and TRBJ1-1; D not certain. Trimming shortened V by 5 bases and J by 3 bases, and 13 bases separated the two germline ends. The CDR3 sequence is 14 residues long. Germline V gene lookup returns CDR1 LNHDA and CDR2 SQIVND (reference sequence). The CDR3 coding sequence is TGTGCCAGTAGTTCTCGCGACCGGGACACTGAAGCTTTCTTT. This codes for CASSSRDRDTEAFF.

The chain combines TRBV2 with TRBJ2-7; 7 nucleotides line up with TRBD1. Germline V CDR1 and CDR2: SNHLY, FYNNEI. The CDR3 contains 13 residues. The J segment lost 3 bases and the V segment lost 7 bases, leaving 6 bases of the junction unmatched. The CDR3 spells CASTLTGNYEQYF. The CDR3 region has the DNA TGTGCCAGCACGCTGACAGGGAACTACGAGCAGTACTTC.

The CDR3 coding sequence is TGTGCCTGGAGTGGGATAACTGAAGGCAGGGCCATTCTCTCTGGAAACACCATATATTTT. Residues: CAWSGITEGRAILSGNTIYF. This chain uses TRBV30 with TRBJ1-3; possibly TRBD1 for D (5 bases). Germline CDR1 reads GTSNPN; CDR2 reads SVGIG (reference sequence). CDR3 size: 20 residues. V lost 1 base and J 0 bases, leaving 25 bases between the germline ends. Filled out from reference TRBV30 and TRBJ1-3, the complete variable domain reads SQTIHQWPATLVQPVGSPLSLECTVEGTSNPNLYWYRQAAGRGLQLLFYSVGIGQISSEVPQNLSASRPQDRQFILSSKKLLLSDSGFYLCAWSGITEGRAILSGNTIYFGEGSWLTVV.

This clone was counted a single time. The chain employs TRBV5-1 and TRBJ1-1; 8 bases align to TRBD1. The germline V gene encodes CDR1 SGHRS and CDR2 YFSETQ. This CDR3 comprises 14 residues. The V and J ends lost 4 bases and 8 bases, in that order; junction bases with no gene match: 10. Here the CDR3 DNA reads TGCGCCAGCAGCAATGGACAGGGTGGATTAGAAGCTTTCTTT. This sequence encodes CASSNGQGGLEAFF.

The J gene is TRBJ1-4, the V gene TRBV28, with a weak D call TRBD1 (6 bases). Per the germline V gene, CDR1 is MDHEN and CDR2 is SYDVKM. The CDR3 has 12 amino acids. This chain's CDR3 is CASTGSGEKLFF. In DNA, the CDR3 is TGTGCGTCCACAGGGTCCGGTGAAAAACTGTTTTTT.

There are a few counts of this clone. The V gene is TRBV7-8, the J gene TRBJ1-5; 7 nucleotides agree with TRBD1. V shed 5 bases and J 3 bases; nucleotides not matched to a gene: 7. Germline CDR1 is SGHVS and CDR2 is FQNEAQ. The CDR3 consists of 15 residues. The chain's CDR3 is CASSPIGTVNQPQHF. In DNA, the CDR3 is TGTGCCAGCAGCCCGATCGGGACAGTCAATCAGCCCCAGCATTTT.

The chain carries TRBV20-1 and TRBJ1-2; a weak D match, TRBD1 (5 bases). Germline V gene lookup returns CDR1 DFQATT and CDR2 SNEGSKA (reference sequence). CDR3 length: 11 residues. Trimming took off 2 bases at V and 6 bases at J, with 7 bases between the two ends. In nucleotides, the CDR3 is TGCAGTGCTAGACGGGGGAATGGCTACACCTTC. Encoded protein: CSARRGNGYTF.

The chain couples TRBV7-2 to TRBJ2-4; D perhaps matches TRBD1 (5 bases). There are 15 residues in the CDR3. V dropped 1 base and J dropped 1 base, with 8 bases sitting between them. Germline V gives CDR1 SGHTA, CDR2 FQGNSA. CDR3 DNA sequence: TGTGCCAGCAGCTTAGGTGGGGCGGCCAAAAACATTCAGTACTTC. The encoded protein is CASSLGGAAKNIQYF.

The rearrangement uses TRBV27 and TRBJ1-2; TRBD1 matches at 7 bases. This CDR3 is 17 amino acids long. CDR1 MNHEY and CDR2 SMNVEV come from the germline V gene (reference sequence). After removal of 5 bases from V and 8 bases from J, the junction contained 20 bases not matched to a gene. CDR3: CASSLYPSRLRGEGYTF. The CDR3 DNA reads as TGTGCCAGCAGTCTTTACCCCTCCCGTCTCAGGGGGGAAGGCTACACCTTC.

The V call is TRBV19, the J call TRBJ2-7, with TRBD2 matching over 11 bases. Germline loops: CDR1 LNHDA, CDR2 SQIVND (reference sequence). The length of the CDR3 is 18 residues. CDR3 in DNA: TGTGCACTGATCCGGGACAGCGTACTAGCGGGAGCCTCCTACGAGCAGTACTTC. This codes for CALIRDSVLAGASYEQYF. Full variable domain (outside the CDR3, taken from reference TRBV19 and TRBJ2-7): DGGITQSPKYLFRKEGQNVTLSCEQNLNHDAMYWYRQDPGQGLRLIYYSQIVNDFQKGDIAEGYSVSREKKESFPLTVTSAQKNPTAFYLCALIRDSVLAGASYEQYFGPGTRLTVT.

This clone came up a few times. CDR3 amino acids: CASSPSGSGETQYF. For the CDR3, the DNA is TGTGCCAGTAGTCCTAGCGGGAGTGGAGAGACCCAGTACTTC. The rearrangement joins TRBV19 to TRBJ2-5; TRBD2 matches 10 bases. This CDR3 has 14 residues. Germline-derived CDR1 and CDR2 are LNHDA and SQIVND (reference sequence). After removal of 5 bases from V and 4 bases from J, the junction contained 4 bases not matched to a gene.

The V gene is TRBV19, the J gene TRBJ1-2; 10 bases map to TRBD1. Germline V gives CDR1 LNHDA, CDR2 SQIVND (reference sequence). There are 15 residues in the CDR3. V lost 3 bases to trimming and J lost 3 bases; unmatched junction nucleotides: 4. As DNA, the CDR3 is TGTGCCAGTAGTATCTGGACAGGGGGGGACTATGGCTACACCTTC. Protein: CASSIWTGGDYGYTF.

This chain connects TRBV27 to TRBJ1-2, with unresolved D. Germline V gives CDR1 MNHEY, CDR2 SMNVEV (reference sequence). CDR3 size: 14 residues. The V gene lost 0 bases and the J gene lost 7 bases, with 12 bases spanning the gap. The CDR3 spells CASSLSMGSFGYTF. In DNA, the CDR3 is TGTGCCAGCAGTTTATCAATGGGGAGCTTTGGCTACACCTTC.

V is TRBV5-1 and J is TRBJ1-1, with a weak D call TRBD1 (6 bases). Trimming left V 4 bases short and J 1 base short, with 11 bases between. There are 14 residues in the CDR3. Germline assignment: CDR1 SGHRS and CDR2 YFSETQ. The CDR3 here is CASSNQGQNTEAFF. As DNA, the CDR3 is TGCGCCAGCAGCAACCAGGGACAGAACACTGAAGCTTTCTTT.

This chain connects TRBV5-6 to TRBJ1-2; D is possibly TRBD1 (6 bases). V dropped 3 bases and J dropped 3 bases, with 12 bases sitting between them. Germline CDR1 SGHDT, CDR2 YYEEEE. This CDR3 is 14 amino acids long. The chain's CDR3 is CASSSRGAYYGYTF. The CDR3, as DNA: TGTGCCAGCAGCTCCAGGGGCGCCTACTATGGCTACACCTTC.

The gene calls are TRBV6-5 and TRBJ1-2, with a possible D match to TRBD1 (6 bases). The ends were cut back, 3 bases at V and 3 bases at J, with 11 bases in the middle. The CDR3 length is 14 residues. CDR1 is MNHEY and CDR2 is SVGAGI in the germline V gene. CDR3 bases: TGTGCCAGCAGTTATTTAGGGACACACTATGGCTACACCTTC. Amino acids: CASSYLGTHYGYTF.

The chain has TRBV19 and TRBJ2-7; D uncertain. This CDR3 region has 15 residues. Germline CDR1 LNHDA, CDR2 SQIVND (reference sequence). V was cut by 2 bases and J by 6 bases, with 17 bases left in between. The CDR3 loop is CASSILVSVEAEQYF. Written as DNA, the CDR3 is TGTGCCAGTAGTATACTGGTGAGCGTCGAGGCCGAGCAGTACTTC.

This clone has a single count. In DNA form, the CDR3 reads TGTGCCAGCAGCGCACTAGCGGGAGGGTCCGAGCAGTACTTC. It specifies CASSALAGGSEQYF. This chain connects TRBV13 to TRBJ2-7, with 13 bases identical to TRBD2. The CDR3 totals 14 residues. The V gene end was trimmed by 5 bases and the J gene end by 6 bases; junction bases not matched to a gene: 4. Per the germline V gene, CDR1 is PRHDT and CDR2 is FYEKMQ (reference sequence).

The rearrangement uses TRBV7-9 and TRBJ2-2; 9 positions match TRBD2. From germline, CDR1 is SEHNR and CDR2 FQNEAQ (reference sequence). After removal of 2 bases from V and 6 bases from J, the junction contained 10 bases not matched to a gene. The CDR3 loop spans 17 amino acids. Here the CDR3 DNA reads TGTGCCAGCAGCTTACGTGGAAAGCGGGAGGCCTCCGGGGAGCTGTTTTTT. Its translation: CASSLRGKREASGELFF.

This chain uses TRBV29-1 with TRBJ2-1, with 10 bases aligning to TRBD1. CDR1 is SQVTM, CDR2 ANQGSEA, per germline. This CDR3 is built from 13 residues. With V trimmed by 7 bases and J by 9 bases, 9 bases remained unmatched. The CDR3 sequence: CSASTGGLGEQFF. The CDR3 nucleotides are TGCAGCGCCTCGACAGGGGGCTTGGGTGAGCAGTTCTTC.